What follows are 6 T cell receptor beta chains derived from one specimen sequenced in a study of T cell repertoires in cytomegalovirus infection. TCRdb reanalysed the reads using MiXCR and keeps one entry per CDR3 protein. The table lists a few hundred thousand distinct CDR3 sequences, about a sixth of them singletons. The sample comprised CD8+ T cells from PBMCs. These receptors were collected from a human donor in good health (CMV status not recorded). Some clones in this sample may be carry-over from other donors' samples.

At least ten counts were recorded for this clonotype. The chain carries TRBV11-2 and TRBJ2-7; perhaps TRBD1 as D (6 bases). Between the trimmed V and J ends, which lost 4 bases and 1 base, there was a span of 8 bases. Germline CDR1 reads SGHAT; CDR2 reads FQNNGV. The length of the CDR3 is 13 residues. The CDR3: CASSSGTSYEQYF. CDR3 DNA: TGTGCCAGCAGCTCCGGGACATCCTACGAGCAGTACTTC.

The chain employs TRBV11-2 and TRBJ2-7; D possibly matches TRBD1 or TRBD2 (5 bases each). V lost 4 bases, J lost 5 bases, and 21 bases lay in between. Germline V CDR1 and CDR2: SGHAT, FQNNGV. The CDR3 loop spans 16 amino acids. The chain's CDR3 is CASSYGVLGAYDEQYF. In nucleotides, the CDR3 is TGTGCCAGCAGCTACGGGGTGCTCGGGGCTTATGACGAGCAGTACTTC.

The chain links TRBV4-2 to TRBJ1-6, with D possibly being TRBD1 (5 bases). Germline V lookup: CDR1 LGHNA, CDR2 YNFKEQ. The CDR3 consists of 14 residues. The V end lost 2 bases, the J end lost 10 bases, and 12 bases lay between the germline ends. CDR3 sequence reads: CASSQSRRDSPLHF. The CDR3 DNA reads TGTGCCAGCAGCCAAAGTCGACGGGACTCACCCCTCCACTTT.

This clonotype has ten or more counts. The chain recombines TRBV27 with TRBJ1-3, with 8 nucleotides matching TRBD1. Germline CDR1 MNHEY, CDR2 SMNVEV (reference sequence). The V and J ends lost 5 bases and 0 bases, in that order; junction bases with no gene match: 3. CDR3 length equals 15 residues. CDR3 DNA: TGTGCCAGCAGTCCGACAGGGGCCTCTGGAAACACCATATATTTT. Residues: CASSPTGASGNTIYF.

The rearrangement uses TRBV7-3 and TRBJ2-2; D is possibly TRBD1 or TRBD2 (5 bases each). This CDR3 comprises 16 residues. Between the trimmed V and J ends, which lost 6 bases and 0 bases, there was a span of 14 bases. The germline V gene encodes CDR1 SGHTA and CDR2 FQGTGA. CDR3 residues: CASSPPGTANTGELFF. The CDR3 coding sequence is TGTGCCAGCAGTCCACCCGGGACGGCGAACACCGGGGAGCTGTTTTTT.

This clonotype was detected a few times. The CDR3 loop reads CATLAGQQETQYF. DNA for the CDR3: TGTGCCACCCTAGCGGGGCAACAAGAGACCCAGTACTTC. The gene calls are TRBV2 and TRBJ2-5; 9 positions agree with TRBD2. J was trimmed by 2 bases and V by 10 bases; bases with no gene match: 5. The CDR3 length is 13 residues. Germline V gene sequence: CDR1 SNHLY, CDR2 FYNNEI.